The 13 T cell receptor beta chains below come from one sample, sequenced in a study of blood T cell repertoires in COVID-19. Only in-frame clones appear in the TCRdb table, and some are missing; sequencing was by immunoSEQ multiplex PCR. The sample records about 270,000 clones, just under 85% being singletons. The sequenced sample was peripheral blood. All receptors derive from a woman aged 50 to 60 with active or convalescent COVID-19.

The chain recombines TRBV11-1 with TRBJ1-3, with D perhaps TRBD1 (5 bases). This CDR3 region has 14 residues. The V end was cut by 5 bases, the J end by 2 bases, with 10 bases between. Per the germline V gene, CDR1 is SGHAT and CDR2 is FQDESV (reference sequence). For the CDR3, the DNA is TGTGCCAGCAGCGCGGGACTGACTGGAAACACCATATATTTT. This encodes CASSAGLTGNTIYF. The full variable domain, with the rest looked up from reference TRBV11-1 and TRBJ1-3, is EAEVAQSPRYKITEKSQAVAFWCDPISGHATLYWYRQILGQGPELLVQFQDESVVDDSQLPKDRFSAERLKGVDSTLKIQPAELGDSAMYLCASSAGLTGNTIYFGEGSWLTVV.

CDR3 sequence reads: CASSPWDIAYQETQYF. DNA for the CDR3: TGTGCCAGCAGCCCTTGGGACATCGCATACCAAGAGACCCAGTACTTC. V is TRBV7-9 and J is TRBJ2-5; a weak D match, TRBD1 (6 bases). Deletions cut 5 bases from V and 0 bases from J, with 16 bases between. Germline values: CDR1 SEHNR, CDR2 FQNEAQ (reference sequence). The CDR3 length is 16 residues.

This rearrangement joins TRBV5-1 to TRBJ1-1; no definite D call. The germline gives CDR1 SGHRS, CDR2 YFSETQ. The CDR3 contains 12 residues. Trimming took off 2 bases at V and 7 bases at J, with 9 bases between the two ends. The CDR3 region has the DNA TGCGCCAGCAGCTTCCTTGGTAGTGAAGCTTTCTTT. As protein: CASSFLGSEAFF.

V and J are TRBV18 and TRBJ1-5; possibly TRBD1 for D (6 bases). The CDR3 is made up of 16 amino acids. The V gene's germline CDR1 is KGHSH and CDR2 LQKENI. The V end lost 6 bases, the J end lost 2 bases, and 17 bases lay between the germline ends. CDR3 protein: CASSSQGGVGNQPQHF. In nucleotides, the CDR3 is TGTGCCAGCTCCTCCCAAGGGGGGGTGGGCAATCAGCCCCAGCATTTT.

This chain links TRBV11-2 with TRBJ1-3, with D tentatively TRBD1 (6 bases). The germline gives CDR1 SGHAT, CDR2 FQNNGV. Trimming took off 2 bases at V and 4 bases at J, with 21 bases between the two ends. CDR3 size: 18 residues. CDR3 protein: CASSLRRGRGLAGNTIYF. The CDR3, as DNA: TGTGCCAGCAGCTTAAGAAGGGGCAGGGGTTTAGCCGGAAACACCATATATTTT.

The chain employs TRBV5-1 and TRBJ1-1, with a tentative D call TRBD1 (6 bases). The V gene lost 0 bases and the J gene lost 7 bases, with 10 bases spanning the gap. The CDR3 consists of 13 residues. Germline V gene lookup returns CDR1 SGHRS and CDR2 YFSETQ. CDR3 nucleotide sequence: TGCGCCAGCAGCTTGGACAGGGCCATTGAAGCTTTCTTT. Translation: CASSLDRAIEAFF.

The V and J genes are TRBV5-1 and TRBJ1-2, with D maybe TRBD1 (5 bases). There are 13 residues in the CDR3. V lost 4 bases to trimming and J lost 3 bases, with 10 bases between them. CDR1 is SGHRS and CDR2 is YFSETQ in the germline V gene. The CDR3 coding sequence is TGCGCCAGCAGCCTAGACAGAGACTATGGCTACACCTTC. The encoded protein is CASSLDRDYGYTF.

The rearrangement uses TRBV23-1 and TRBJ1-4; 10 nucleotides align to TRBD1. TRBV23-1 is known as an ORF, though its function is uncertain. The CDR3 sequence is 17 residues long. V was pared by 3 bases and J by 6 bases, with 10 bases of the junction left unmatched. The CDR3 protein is CASSQTPDRGRDEKLFF. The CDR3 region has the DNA TGCGCCAGCAGTCAGACTCCCGACAGGGGGCGCGATGAAAAACTGTTTTTT.

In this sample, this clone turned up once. DNA of the CDR3: TGTGCCAGCAGTAGAGGGGACAGGGGGCCTAGAAGTAGCACCGGGGAGCTGTTTTTT. This translates into CASSRGDRGPRSSTGELFF. This chain links TRBV27 with TRBJ2-2, with TRBD1 matching 12 bases. Per germline, CDR1 MNHEY and CDR2 SMNVEV (reference sequence). The J segment lost 4 bases and the V segment lost 5 bases, leaving 14 bases of the junction unmatched. The CDR3 length is 19 residues.

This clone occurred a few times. For the CDR3, the DNA is TGTGCCAGTAGTAACTCTCGAACAGACTCCTACGAGCAGTACTTC. This translates into CASSNSRTDSYEQYF. The chain combines TRBV19 with TRBJ2-7; no firm D call. Between the trimmed V and J ends, which lost 4 bases and 0 bases, there was a span of 13 bases. Germline CDR1 is LNHDA and CDR2 is SQIVND (reference sequence). This CDR3 region has 15 residues.

The CDR3, as DNA: TGTGCCAGCACAACTCGGACAGGGGAAGAAGGGTACTTC. It codes for CASTTRTGEEGYF. The genes are TRBV2 and TRBJ2-7, with 9 bases matching TRBD1. The junction had 13 bases not matched to a gene; V was cut back by 7 bases and J by 12 bases. The germline V gene has CDR1 SNHLY and CDR2 FYNNEI. The CDR3 runs 13 residues.

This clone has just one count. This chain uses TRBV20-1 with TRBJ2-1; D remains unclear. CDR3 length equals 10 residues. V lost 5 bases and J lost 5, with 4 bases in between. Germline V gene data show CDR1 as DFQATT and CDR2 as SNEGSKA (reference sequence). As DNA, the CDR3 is TGCAGTGCTCGGGACAATGAGCAGTTCTTC. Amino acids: CSARDNEQFF.

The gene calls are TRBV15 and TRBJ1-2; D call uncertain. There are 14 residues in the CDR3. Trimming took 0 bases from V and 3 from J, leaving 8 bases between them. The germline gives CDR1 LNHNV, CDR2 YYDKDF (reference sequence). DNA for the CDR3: TGTGCCACCAGCAGAGATGGAGGATACTATGGCTACACCTTC. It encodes CATSRDGGYYGYTF. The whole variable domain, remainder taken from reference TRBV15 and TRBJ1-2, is DAMVIQNPRYQVTQFGKPVTLSCSQTLNHNVMYWYQQKSSQAPKLLFHYYDKDFNNEADTPDNFQSRRPNTSFCFLDIRSPGLGDTAMYLCATSRDGGYYGYTFGSGTRLTVV.